A selection of T cell receptor beta chains follows, all from one sample in a study of blood T cell repertoires in COVID-19. Using immunoSEQ multiplex PCR, the repertoire was profiled, and TCRdb retains in-frame clones only, with some absent. This sample has 150,000 to 200,000 clones, with about four fifths found just once. The sample comprised peripheral blood. These receptors originate from a man between 65 and 85 years old with active or convalescent COVID-19. Each CDR3 is given with its conserved first and last residue. D genes are given only for firm matches. Expanded clones are given a class, and other clones once, few, many or no size at all.

cdr3_aa,cdr3_nt,v_call,clone_size,d_call,j_call
CAWSVPPGSGNTIYF,TGTGCCTGGAGTGTCCCCCCAGGGTCTGGAAACACCATATATTTT,TRBV30,NA,NA,TRBJ1-3
CASSGHPYEQYF,TGTGCCAGCAGTGGACACCCCTACGAGCAGTACTTC,TRBV27,NA,NA,TRBJ2-7
CASSDTGGGSNTGELFF,TGCGCCAGCAGCGACACGGGTGGGGGGTCGAACACCGGGGAGCTGTTTTTT,TRBV5-1,NA,NA,TRBJ2-2
CASSDQGWTEAFF,TGTGCCAGCAGCGACCAGGGTTGGACTGAAGCTTTCTTT,TRBV3-1/TRBV3-2,NA,NA,TRBJ1-1
CASRAQDTGDTQYF,TGCGCCAGCAGGGCTCAAGATACGGGAGATACGCAGTATTTT,TRBV10-1,NA,NA,TRBJ2-3
CASSQSGQGSGNTIYF,TGTGCCAGCTCACAGTCGGGACAGGGTTCTGGAAACACCATATATTTT,TRBV18,few,TRBD1,TRBJ1-3
CASSFSRSYEQYF,TGCGCCAGCAGCTTTTCTCGGTCCTACGAGCAGTACTTC,TRBV5-1,NA,NA,TRBJ2-7
CASSLLAVNTGELFF,TGTGCCAGCAGCCTTCTAGCGGTGAACACCGGGGAGCTGTTTTTT,TRBV11-2,once,TRBD2,TRBJ2-2
CASGLVTGTFYNEQFF,TGTGCTAGTGGTTTGGTAACCGGGACTTTTTACAATGAGCAGTTCTTC,TRBV12-5,NA,NA,TRBJ2-1
CASSTEGGLYGYTF,TGTGCCAGCAGCACCGAGGGAGGCCTCTATGGCTACACCTTC,TRBV3-1/TRBV3-2,NA,NA,TRBJ1-2
CASSGALRGGTGELFF,TGCGCCAGCAGTGGGGCGCTGCGGGGGGGAACCGGGGAGCTGTTTTTT,TRBV10-2,NA,TRBD2,TRBJ2-2
CASSYSSRGGNTIYF,TGTGCCAGCAGTTACTCGAGTAGGGGTGGAAACACCATATATTTT,TRBV6-5,once,NA,TRBJ1-3
CASTPRRGSGSNNEQFF,TGTGCCAGTACCCCTCGTCGGGGGAGCGGTTCGAACAATGAGCAGTTCTTC,TRBV19,NA,NA,TRBJ2-1
CASSQRGQRGYTF,TGCGCCAGCAGCCAAAGGGGGCAACGGGGCTACACCTTC,TRBV5-1,NA,TRBD1,TRBJ1-2
CASSESLASTYNEQFF,TGCGCCAGCAGTGAGTCGCTAGCGTCCACCTACAATGAGCAGTTCTTC,TRBV10-1,NA,NA,TRBJ2-1
CASSFGGGAEYNEQFF,TGTGCCAGCAGCTTCGGCGGGGGGGCGGAATACAATGAGCAGTTCTTC,TRBV7-6,NA,TRBD2,TRBJ2-1
CSVESLSGYGYTF,TGCAGCGTTGAAAGTTTGTCAGGCTATGGCTACACCTTC,TRBV29-1,NA,NA,TRBJ1-2
CASSYIPGGGDQPQHF,TGTGCCAGCAGCTATATCCCGGGGGGTGGCGACCAGCCCCAGCATTTT,TRBV6-2/TRBV6-3,NA,NA,TRBJ1-5
CASSPSQGGGHQPQHF,TGTGCCAGCTCACCGTCACAGGGGGGAGGGCATCAGCCCCAGCATTTT,TRBV18,NA,TRBD1,TRBJ1-5
CASRVRQGRTDTQYF,TGTGCCAGTCGGGTCCGACAGGGACGGACAGATACGCAGTATTTT,TRBV19,NA,TRBD1,TRBJ2-3
CASSSVGELTGELFF,TGTGCCAGCAGCTCCGTCGGGGAACTCACCGGGGAGCTGTTTTTT,TRBV11-2,few,NA,TRBJ2-2
CASKGSTDTQYF,TGTGCCAGCAAGGGGAGCACAGATACGCAGTATTTT,TRBV6-5,NA,NA,TRBJ2-3
CASSNHNRLGEKLFF,TGTGCCAGCAGTAATCACAATCGACTCGGTGAAAAACTGTTTTTT,TRBV27,once,NA,TRBJ1-4
CASSYGGESYNEQFF,TGTGCCAGCAGTTACGGGGGGGAATCGTACAATGAGCAGTTCTTC,TRBV6-5,once,TRBD2,TRBJ2-1
CASSWDSRSLHF,TGTGCCAGCAGCTGGGACTCCCGATCCCTCCACTTT,TRBV28,once,NA,TRBJ1-6
CATSGGTSGGQETQYF,TGTGCCACCAGTGGCGGGACTAGCGGGGGGCAAGAGACCCAGTACTTC,TRBV24-1,NA,TRBD2,TRBJ2-5
CASSIRGAWLPEAFF,TGTGCCAGCAGTATCCGGGGGGCTTGGCTCCCCGAAGCTTTCTTT,TRBV6-2/TRBV6-3,NA,NA,TRBJ1-1
CAWREDRGDEKLFF,TGTGCCTGGAGGGAAGACAGGGGGGATGAAAAACTGTTTTTT,TRBV30,NA,TRBD1,TRBJ1-4
CAWSVLTDYGYTF,TGTGCCTGGAGTGTACTAACGGACTATGGCTACACCTTC,TRBV30,NA,NA,TRBJ1-2
CASSPGTSGADTQYF,TGTGCCAGCAGTCCCGGGACTTCGGGGGCAGATACGCAGTATTTT,TRBV6-5,few,NA,TRBJ2-3
CASSVGGAGGPTGELFF,TGTGCCAGCAGCGTAGGAGGAGCGGGAGGGCCCACCGGGGAGCTGTTTTTT,TRBV9,NA,TRBD2,TRBJ2-2
CSASREDPGAQETQYF,TGCAGTGCTAGTCGCGAGGACCCTGGGGCCCAAGAGACCCAGTACTTC,TRBV20-1,many,NA,TRBJ2-5
CATSELKQGAAGNTIYF,TGTGCCACCAGTGAACTAAAACAGGGGGCGGCTGGAAACACCATATATTTT,TRBV24-1,NA,TRBD1,TRBJ1-3
CASRFDTNTGELFF,TGTGCCAGCAGATTTGACACAAACACCGGGGAGCTGTTTTTT,TRBV2,NA,NA,TRBJ2-2
CASSVAGVSTNEQYF,TGTGCCAGCAGCGTAGCGGGAGTGTCTACGAACGAGCAGTACTTC,TRBV9,NA,NA,TRBJ2-7
CASSIGGTNTEAFF,TGTGCCAGTAGTATCGGGGGAACAAACACTGAAGCTTTCTTT,TRBV19,NA,NA,TRBJ1-1
CASSLSRGGTGELFF,TGCGCCAGCAGCTTGAGTAGGGGCGGAACCGGGGAGCTGTTTTTT,TRBV5-1,NA,NA,TRBJ2-2
CASSIPTSTDTQYF,TGCGCCAGCAGCATTCCGACTAGCACAGATACGCAGTATTTT,TRBV5-1,NA,NA,TRBJ2-3
CASSEGSRGYEQYF,TGTGCCAGCAGTGAAGGTTCTAGGGGTTACGAGCAGTACTTC,TRBV2,NA,NA,TRBJ2-7
CASSEYTGSGYTF,TGTGCCAGCAGTGAATATACAGGCAGTGGCTACACCTTC,TRBV25-1,few,NA,TRBJ1-2